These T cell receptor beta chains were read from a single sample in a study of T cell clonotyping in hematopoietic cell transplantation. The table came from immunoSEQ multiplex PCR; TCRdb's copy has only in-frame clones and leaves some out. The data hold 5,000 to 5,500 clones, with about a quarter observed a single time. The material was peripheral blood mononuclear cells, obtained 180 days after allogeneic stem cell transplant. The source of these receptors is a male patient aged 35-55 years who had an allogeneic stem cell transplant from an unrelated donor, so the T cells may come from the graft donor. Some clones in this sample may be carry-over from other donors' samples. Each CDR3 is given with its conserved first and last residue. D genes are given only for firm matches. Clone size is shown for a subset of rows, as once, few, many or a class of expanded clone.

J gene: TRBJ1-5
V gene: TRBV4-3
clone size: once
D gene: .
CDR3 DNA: TGCGCCAGCAGCCAAGGACGGTATCAGCCCCAGCATTTT
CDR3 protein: CASSQGRYQPQHF

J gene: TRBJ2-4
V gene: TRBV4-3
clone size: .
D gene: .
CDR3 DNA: TGCGCCAGCAGCCAAGAGACAGGACTGCCAGCCAAAAACATTCAGTACTTC
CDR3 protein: CASSQETGLPAKNIQYF

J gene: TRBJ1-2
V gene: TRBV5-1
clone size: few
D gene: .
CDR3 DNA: TGCGCCAGCAGCTTGGAGGGTGCGGGAGATGGCTACACCTTC
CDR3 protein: CASSLEGAGDGYTF

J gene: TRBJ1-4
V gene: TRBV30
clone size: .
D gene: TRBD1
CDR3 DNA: TGTGCCTGGAGTGGACAGGGGAGGAGAAAACTGTTTTTT
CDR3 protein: CAWSGQGRRKLFF

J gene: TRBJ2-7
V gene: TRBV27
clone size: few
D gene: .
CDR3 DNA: TGTGCCAGCAGTTTAGGCCAATCCTACGAGCAGTACTTC
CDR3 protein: CASSLGQSYEQYF

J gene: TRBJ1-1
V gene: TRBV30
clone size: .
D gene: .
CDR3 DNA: TGTGCCTGGAGTGTACGCAGGGCTAGCACTGAAGCTTTCTTT
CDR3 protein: CAWSVRRASTEAFF

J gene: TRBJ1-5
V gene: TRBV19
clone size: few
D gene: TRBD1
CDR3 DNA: TGTGCCAGTAGTATAGGGACAGGGAGAGGGCATTTT
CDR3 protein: CASSIGTGRGHF

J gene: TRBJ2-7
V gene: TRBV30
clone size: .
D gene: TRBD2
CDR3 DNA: TGTGCCTGGAGTGTAACTAGCGGACTCCACTTC
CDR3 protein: CAWSVTSGLHF

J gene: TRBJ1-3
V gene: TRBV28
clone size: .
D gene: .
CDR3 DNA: TGTGCCAGCAGTTCGCCAGAACCCTCTGGAAACACCATATATTTT
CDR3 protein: CASSSPEPSGNTIYF

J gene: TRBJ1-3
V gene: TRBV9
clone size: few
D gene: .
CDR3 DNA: TGTGCCAGCAGCGGAGGGGGTTACGGAAACACCATATATTTT
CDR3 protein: CASSGGGYGNTIYF

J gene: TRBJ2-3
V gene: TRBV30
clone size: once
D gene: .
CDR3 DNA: TGTGCCTGGAGTGGGGGACGTACGCAGTATTTT
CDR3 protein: CAWSGGRTQYF

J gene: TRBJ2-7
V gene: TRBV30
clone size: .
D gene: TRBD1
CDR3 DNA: TGTGCCTGGGCGGGACAGGGCTACGAGCAGTACTTC
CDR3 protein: CAWAGQGYEQYF

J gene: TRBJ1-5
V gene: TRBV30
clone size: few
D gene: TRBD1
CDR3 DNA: TGTGCCTGGAGTGTACAGGGGAGAGGTCAGCCCCAGCATTTT
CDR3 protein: CAWSVQGRGQPQHF

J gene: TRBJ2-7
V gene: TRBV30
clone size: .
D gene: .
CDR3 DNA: TGTGCCTGGAGCGAATACTACGAGCAGTACTTC
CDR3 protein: CAWSEYYEQYF

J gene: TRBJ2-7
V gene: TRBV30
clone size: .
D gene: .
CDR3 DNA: TGTGCCTCTACAGGGAGGAGAGGCGAGCAGTACTTC
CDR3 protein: CASTGRRGEQYF

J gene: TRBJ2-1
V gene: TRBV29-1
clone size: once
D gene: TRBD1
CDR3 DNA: TGCAGCGTCGGAGGGGTCGGGGACAGGGGCAATGAGCAGTTCTTC
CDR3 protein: CSVGGVGDRGNEQFF

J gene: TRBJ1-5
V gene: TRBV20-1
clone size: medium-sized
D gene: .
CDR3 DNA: TGCAGTGCTGGGGGAGCTCAGCCCCAGCATTTT
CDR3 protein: CSAGGAQPQHF

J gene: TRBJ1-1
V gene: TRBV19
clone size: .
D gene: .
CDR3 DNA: TGTGCCAGTAGCCGCGACAGGAGGGAGACTGAAGCTTTCTTT
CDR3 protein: CASSRDRRETEAFF

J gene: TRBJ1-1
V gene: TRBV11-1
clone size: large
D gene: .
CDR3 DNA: TGTGCCAGCAGCTTAAGAAACAGGGACACTGAAGCTTTCTTT
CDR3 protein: CASSLRNRDTEAFF

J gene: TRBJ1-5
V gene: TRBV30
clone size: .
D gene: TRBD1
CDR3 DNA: TGTGCCTGGAGTAGGACAGGGAATGGGGATCAGCCCCAGCATTTT
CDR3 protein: CAWSRTGNGDQPQHF

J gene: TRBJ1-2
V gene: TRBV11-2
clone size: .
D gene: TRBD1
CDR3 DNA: TGTGCCAGCAGCTCCGACAGGGCGGAAAGAGGCTACACCTTC
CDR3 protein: CASSSDRAERGYTF

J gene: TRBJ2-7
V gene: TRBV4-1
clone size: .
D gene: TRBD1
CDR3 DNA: TGCGCCAGCAGCCAAGAGCTTACAGGGGGCTACGAGCAGTACTTC
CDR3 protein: CASSQELTGGYEQYF

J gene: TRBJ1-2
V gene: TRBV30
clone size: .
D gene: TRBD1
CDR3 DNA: TGTGCCTGTAAGTGGGACAGGGACTATGGCTACACCTTC
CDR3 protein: CACKWDRDYGYTF

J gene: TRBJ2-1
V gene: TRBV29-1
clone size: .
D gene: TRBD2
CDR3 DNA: TGCAGCGTCACGGGACTAGCGAACAATGAGCAGTTCTTC
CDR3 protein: CSVTGLANNEQFF

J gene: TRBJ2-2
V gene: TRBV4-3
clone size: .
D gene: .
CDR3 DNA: TGCGCCAGCAGCCAAGATTGGAGGGTTGAGGCCGGGGAGCTGTTCTTT
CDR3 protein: CASSQDWRVEAGELFF

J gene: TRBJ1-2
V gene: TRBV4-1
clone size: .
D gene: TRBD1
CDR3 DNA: TGCGCCAGCAGCCAAGAAGGTGGGACAGGGTTTGACGGCTACACCTTC
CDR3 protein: CASSQEGGTGFDGYTF

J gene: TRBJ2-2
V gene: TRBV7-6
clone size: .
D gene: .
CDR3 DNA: TGTGCCAGCAGCTTAAGGGGGGGGCGCACCGGGGAGCTGTTTTTT
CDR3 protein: CASSLRGGRTGELFF

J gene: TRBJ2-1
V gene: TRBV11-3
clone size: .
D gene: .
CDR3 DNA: TGTGCCAGCAGCCCGGGAACGTACAATGAGCAGTTCTTC
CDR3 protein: CASSPGTYNEQFF

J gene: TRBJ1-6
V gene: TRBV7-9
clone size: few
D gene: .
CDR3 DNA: TGTGCCAGCAGCTTAGCAAGTCAGGTATCATTGTCCTATAATTCACCCCTCCACTTT
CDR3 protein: CASSLASQVSLSYNSPLHF

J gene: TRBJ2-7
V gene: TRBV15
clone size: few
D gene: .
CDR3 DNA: TGTGCCACCAGCAGAGGGTATCCTAGCGACTACGAGCAGTACTTC
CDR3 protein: CATSRGYPSDYEQYF

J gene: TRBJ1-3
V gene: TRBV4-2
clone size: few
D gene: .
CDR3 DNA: TGTGCCAGCAGCCTCGAGAGTCAGTTAGGAAACACCATATATTTT
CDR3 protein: CASSLESQLGNTIYF

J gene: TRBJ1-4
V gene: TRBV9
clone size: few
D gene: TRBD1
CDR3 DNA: TGTGCCAGCAGCTTGGGGACAGGGCTGGGAAAACTGTTTTTT
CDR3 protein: CASSLGTGLGKLFF

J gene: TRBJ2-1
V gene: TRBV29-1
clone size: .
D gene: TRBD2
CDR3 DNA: TGCAGCGTCCCAAGTCGGGGGGAGAACAATGAGCAGTTCTTC
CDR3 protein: CSVPSRGENNEQFF

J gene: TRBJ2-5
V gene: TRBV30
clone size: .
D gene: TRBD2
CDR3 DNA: TGTGCCTGGAGTGTAGGAAGCGGGGAGCAAGAGACCCAGTACTTC
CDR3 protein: CAWSVGSGEQETQYF

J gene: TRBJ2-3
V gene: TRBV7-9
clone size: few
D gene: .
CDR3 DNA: TGTGCCAGCACCCAGGGGGGGTTTAGCACAGATACGCAGTATTTT
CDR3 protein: CASTQGGFSTDTQYF

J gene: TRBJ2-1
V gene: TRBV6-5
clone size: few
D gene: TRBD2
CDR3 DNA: TGTGCCAGCAGTTTATTAAGCGGGAGGGGCAATGAGCAGTTCTTC
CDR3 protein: CASSLLSGRGNEQFF

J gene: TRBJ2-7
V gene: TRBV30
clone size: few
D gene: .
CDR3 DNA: TGTGCCGGCGTCGTGCCCCCCTACGAGCAGTACTTC
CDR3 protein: CAGVVPPYEQYF

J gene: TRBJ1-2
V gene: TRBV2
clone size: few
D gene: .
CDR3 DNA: TGTGCCAGCAGTGATTCGGCAGGCTATGGCTACACCTTC
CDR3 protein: CASSDSAGYGYTF

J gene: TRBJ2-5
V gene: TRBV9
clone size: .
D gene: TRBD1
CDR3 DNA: TGTGCCAGCAGCCTTTGGACAGGACTCCAAGAGACCCAGTACTTC
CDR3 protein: CASSLWTGLQETQYF

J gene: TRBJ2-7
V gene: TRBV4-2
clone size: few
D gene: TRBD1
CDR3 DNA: TGTGCCAGCAGTTCGACAGGGGGTAGAGACGAGCAGTACTTC
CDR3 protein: CASSSTGGRDEQYF

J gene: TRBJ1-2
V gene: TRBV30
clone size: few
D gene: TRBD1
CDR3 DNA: TGTGCCTGGGGGGCAGGGGGCGCATTTGGATATGGCTACACCTTC
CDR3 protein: CAWGAGGAFGYGYTF

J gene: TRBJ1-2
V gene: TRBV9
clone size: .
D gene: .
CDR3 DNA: TGTGCCAGCAGCACTCAGTATGGCTACACCTTC
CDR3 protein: CASSTQYGYTF

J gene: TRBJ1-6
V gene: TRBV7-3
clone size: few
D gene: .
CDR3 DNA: TGTGCCAGCAGCCCCGCCCCGGACTGGGGCTCACCCCTCCACTTT
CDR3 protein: CASSPAPDWGSPLHF

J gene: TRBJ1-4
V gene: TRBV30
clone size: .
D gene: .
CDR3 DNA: TGTGCCTGGAGTGTGGATGCAACTAATGAAAAACTGTTTTTT
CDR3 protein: CAWSVDATNEKLFF